The table lists the clone carrying this TCR beta chain with a few counts. The antigen remains unidentified. J lost 3 bases, V lost 4 bases, and 3 bases had no gene match. The CDR3 has 14 residues. CDR1 and CDR2 from the germline V gene are WNHNN and SYGVQD (reference sequence). Unique molecular identifiers were used in preparing the TCRbeta library. One entry per CDR3 protein, called by TCRdb with MiXCR from the PCR reads. Of 610,000 or so distinct CDR3 sequences in the sample, 25% to 30% were seen once. These data come from a study of T-cell reconstitution after alpha-beta-depleted transplantation in children. Whole-study results and caveats: Hyperexpanded clones declined; after one year, newly produced T cells mostly supplied diversity. By about two months after transplant, alpha-beta T cells reportedly arose from several hundred graft clones that had expanded. In some patients, recipient T cells and intrathymic progenitors surviving conditioning explained high day-60 diversity.

V and J are TRBV10-1 and TRBJ2-1; TRBD2 matches 7 bases. Specimen: PBMCs, collected before TCRalphabeta/CD19-depleted stem cell transplant. The sequence was obtained from a boy less than two years old with Wiskott-Aldrich syndrome, due to receive a stem cell transplant. CDR3 residues: CASSGAGYYNEQFF. The CDR3 DNA reads TGCGCCAGCAGTGGAGCGGGGTACTACAATGAGCAGTTCTTC.